This TCR beta chain comes out of a study of blood T cell repertoires in COVID-19. Clones were sequenced by immunoSEQ multiplex PCR, and TCRdb holds only the in-frame ones, with some missing. The sample carries 330,000 or so clones, 80% to 90% recorded once. Germline CDR1 MNHEY, CDR2 SVGAGI. There are 14 residues in the CDR3. V dropped 7 bases and J dropped 5; count of bases not matched to a gene: 2. The sequence derives from a man aged 35-49 years in a cohort exposed to, infected with or recovered from COVID-19 (not recorded which). Input material: PBMCs or T cells enriched from blood (not recorded which). The chain employs TRBV6-5 and TRBJ1-4; 12 bases match TRBD1. The CDR3 nucleotides read TGTGCCAGCATCGGGACAGGGGGCAATGAAAAACTGTTTTTT. Residues: CASIGTGGNEKLFF.